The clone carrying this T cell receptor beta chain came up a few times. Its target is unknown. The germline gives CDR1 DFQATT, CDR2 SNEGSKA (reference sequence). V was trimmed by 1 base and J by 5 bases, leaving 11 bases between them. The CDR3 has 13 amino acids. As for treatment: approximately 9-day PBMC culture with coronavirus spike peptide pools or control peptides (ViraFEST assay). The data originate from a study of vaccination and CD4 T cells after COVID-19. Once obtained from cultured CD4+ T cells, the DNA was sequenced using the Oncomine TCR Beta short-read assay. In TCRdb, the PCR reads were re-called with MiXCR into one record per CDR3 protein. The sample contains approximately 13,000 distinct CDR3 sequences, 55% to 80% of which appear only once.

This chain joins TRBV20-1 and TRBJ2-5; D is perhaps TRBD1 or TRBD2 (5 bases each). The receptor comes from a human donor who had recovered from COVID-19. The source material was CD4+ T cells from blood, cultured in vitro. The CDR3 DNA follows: TGCAGTGCTAGAGGGCCCGAGGGGGAGACCCAGTACTTC. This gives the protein CSARGPEGETQYF.